Listed below are T cell receptor beta chains from one sample, sequenced in a study of blood T cell repertoires in COVID-19. Using immunoSEQ multiplex PCR, the repertoire was profiled, and TCRdb retains in-frame clones only, with some absent. This repertoire shows some 190,000 clones, roughly 80% found once; its top ten account for approximately 3%. Input material: PBMCs or T cells enriched from blood (not recorded which). The origin of the receptors is a woman aged 30 to 39 who had recovered from COVID-19. The CDR3 runs from the conserved cysteine through the conserved F or W. The order of the fields is J gene, clone size, D gene, V gene, CDR3 DNA, CDR3 protein. A D gene is named only where the DNA matches it firmly. Clone size is given for some rows only: seen once, a few or many times, or a class if the clone is expanded.

>TRBJ1-2|NA|TRBD1|TRBV5-4
TGTGCCAGCAGCGGCGGGACAGGGGGGATATATGGCTACACCTTC
CASSGGTGGIYGYTF
>TRBJ2-3|few|TRBD2|TRBV7-2
TGTGCCAGCAGCTTAGGGGTCCTAGCGGGAGCAGATACGCAGTATTTT
CASSLGVLAGADTQYF
>TRBJ2-7|once|NA|TRBV11-2
TGTGCCAGCAGCCCGGATGGACAGAACAGGGAGCAGTACTTC
CASSPDGQNREQYF
>TRBJ1-3|NA|NA|TRBV10-2
TGCGCCAGCAGTGAGTTTCTATGGGGGGAAAGCTCTGGAAACACCATATATTTT
CASSEFLWGESSGNTIYF
>TRBJ2-3|NA|TRBD1|TRBV6-5
TGTGCCAGCAGAGACAGGGGTTTGGGCACAGATACGCAGTATTTT
CASRDRGLGTDTQYF
>TRBJ2-2|many|TRBD2|TRBV6-4
TGTGCCAGCAGTGAAAGCGGGGGGGCCACCGGGGAGCTGTTTTTT
CASSESGGATGELFF
>TRBJ2-7|NA|NA|TRBV6-1
TGTGCCAGCAGTGAATTGGGGTATGGGGCTTACGAGCAGTACTTC
CASSELGYGAYEQYF
>TRBJ1-5|NA|NA|TRBV19
TGTGCCAGTACCTCGGACAGAGAATCTAGCAATCAGCCCCAGCATTTT
CASTSDRESSNQPQHF
>TRBJ2-1|NA|TRBD2|TRBV7-7
TGTGCTAGCAGCTTAGGGTTTCCTAGCGGGAGTGGCAATGAGCAGTTCTTC
CASSLGFPSGSGNEQFF
>TRBJ1-6|NA|NA|TRBV21-1
TGTGCCAGCAGCAAAAGAGGTTGCCGGGACAGGGGTAATTCACCCCTCCACTTT
CASSKRGCRDRGNSPLHF
>TRBJ2-1|NA|NA|TRBV24-1
TGTGCCACCAGTGATTCCCGTAGCAACTCCTACAATGAGCAGTTCTTC
CATSDSRSNSYNEQFF
>TRBJ2-5|NA|TRBD2|TRBV28
TGTGCCAGCAGGTATCTAGCGGGAGGGGTACAAGAGACCCAGTACTTC
CASRYLAGGVQETQYF
>TRBJ2-5|once|TRBD1|TRBV18
TGTGCCAGCTCACTCAGGGGGCAAGAGACCCAGTACTTC
CASSLRGQETQYF
>TRBJ2-2|NA|TRBD1|TRBV29-1
TGCAGTGGACAGGTATCGAACACCGGGGAGCTGTTTTTT
CSGQVSNTGELFF
>TRBJ2-4|NA|TRBD1|TRBV3-1/TRBV3-2
TGTGCCAGCGCCAGGGGGCAAGCCAAAAACATTCAGTACTTC
CASARGQAKNIQYF
>TRBJ1-5|NA|NA|TRBV19
TGTGCCAGTAGTAATTCGGGCGGAAAGACAGCAGGGAATCAGCCCCAGCATTTT
CASSNSGGKTAGNQPQHF
>TRBJ2-2|NA|TRBD2|TRBV7-6
TGTGCCAGCAGCTTAAAGGCGGCGGGGGCGAACACCGGGGAGCTGTTTTTT
CASSLKAAGANTGELFF
>TRBJ1-2|NA|NA|TRBV18
TGTGCCAGCTCACCCACCTGGGACAATAGTAACTATGGCTACACCTTC
CASSPTWDNSNYGYTF
>TRBJ2-7|NA|TRBD1|TRBV18
TGTGCCAGCTCACCACGACAGGGGGACTTCTACGAGCAGTACTTC
CASSPRQGDFYEQYF
>TRBJ2-3|NA|NA|TRBV7-6
TGTGCCAGCAGCTGGATGCCAGGGGCGGATACGCAGTATTTT
CASSWMPGADTQYF
>TRBJ1-4|few|NA|TRBV7-9
TGTGCCAGCAGCAGAGAGGGTATTACTAATGAAAAACTGTTTTTT
CASSREGITNEKLFF
>TRBJ2-4|NA|TRBD2|TRBV18
TGTGCCAGCTCACCACCTACTAGCGGGGGAACATTAGCCAAAAACATTCAGTACTTC
CASSPPTSGGTLAKNIQYF
>TRBJ1-5|NA|NA|TRBV10-3
TGTGCCATCAGGCTATCCCTCAATCAGCCCCAGCATTTT
CAIRLSLNQPQHF
>TRBJ2-5|NA|TRBD2|TRBV6-1
TGTGCCAGCAGTGAAGGGCGGGGGAAACAAGAGACCCAGTACTTC
CASSEGRGKQETQYF
>TRBJ2-3|NA|NA|TRBV5-1
TGCGCCAGCAGCCTTCGGGGACTCCGCACAGATACGCAGTATTTT
CASSLRGLRTDTQYF
>TRBJ2-2|NA|NA|TRBV2
TGTGCCAGCAAGCTAGCGCACAACACCGGGGAGCTGTTTTTT
CASKLAHNTGELFF
>TRBJ2-5|few|NA|TRBV12-5
TGTGCTAGTGGTTCACGGGACAACCAAGAGACCCAGTACTTC
CASGSRDNQETQYF
>TRBJ2-2|NA|TRBD1|TRBV18
TGTGCCAGCTCACCCAGACTGAACCGAGACAGGGGTTCGAACACCGGGGAGCTGTTTTTT
CASSPRLNRDRGSNTGELFF
>TRBJ2-7|NA|TRBD2|TRBV28
TGTGCCAGCACCGCGGGACTAGCGGGCCAAGAGCAGTACTTC
CASTAGLAGQEQYF
>TRBJ1-1|NA|NA|TRBV5-6
TGTGCCAGCAGCCACCCGGGACAGAACACTGAAGCTTTCTTT
CASSHPGQNTEAFF
>TRBJ2-7|NA|NA|TRBV28
TGTGCCAGTCGGGGGTCGGGGCTCTCAGAGCAGTACTTC
CASRGSGLSEQYF
>TRBJ1-1|NA|TRBD1|TRBV7-2
TGTGCCAGCAGCTTAGGGGCCGGGGACAGCACTGAAGCTTTCTTT
CASSLGAGDSTEAFF
>TRBJ2-5|NA|TRBD2|TRBV5-1
TGCGCCAGCAGCTCGGGACTAGCGGAGACCCAGTACTTC
CASSSGLAETQYF
>TRBJ2-3|once|NA|TRBV15
TGTGCCACCAGCAGAGCAAGCGGCATACAAAATACGCAGTATTTT
CATSRASGIQNTQYF
>TRBJ1-1|NA|NA|TRBV19
TGTGCCAGTAGTTTAACAGGTGCGAGAACTGAAGCTTTCTTT
CASSLTGARTEAFF
>TRBJ1-2|NA|TRBD1|TRBV24-1
TGTGCCACCAGTGATCTGACAGGGGCGGGCGGCTACACCTTC
CATSDLTGAGGYTF
>TRBJ1-1|NA|NA|TRBV28
TGTGCCAGCAGGCCGGGGGTTGCGGGGACTGAAGCTTTCTTT
CASRPGVAGTEAFF
>TRBJ2-3|NA|TRBD2|TRBV18
TGTGCCAGCCCTGGGACTAGCGGGGATACGCAGTATTTT
CASPGTSGDTQYF
>TRBJ2-1|NA|TRBD2|TRBV24-1
TGTGCCACCAGTGACGAGACTAGCGGGAGAAGGCCACTTGGGAATGAGCAGTTCTTC
CATSDETSGRRPLGNEQFF
>TRBJ1-2|NA|NA|TRBV5-6
TGTGCCAGCAGCTTCCTGGACAGAGGCTACACCTTC
CASSFLDRGYTF
>TRBJ2-5|NA|NA|TRBV6-5
TGTGCCAGCACACAAACAGGGATGCAAGAGACCCAGTACTTC
CASTQTGMQETQYF
>TRBJ1-1|once|NA|TRBV2
TGTGCCAGCAGATACGCAGTGAACACTGAAGCTTTCTTT
CASRYAVNTEAFF
>TRBJ2-1|NA|NA|TRBV15
TGTGCCACCAGCAGAGGCAGGGGCGGCAATGAGCAGTTCTTC
CATSRGRGGNEQFF
>TRBJ2-1|NA|TRBD2|TRBV12-5
TGTGCTAGTGGTTTGGTAACCCTACGAAGTAGCGGGGGGTTTACCTACAATGAGCAGTTCTTC
CASGLVTLRSSGGFTYNEQFF
>TRBJ2-1|NA|TRBD2|TRBV27
TGTGCCAGCAGTTTCCGCTTAGGCCTAGCGGGGATCAATGAGCAGTTCTTC
CASSFRLGLAGINEQFF
>TRBJ2-5|once|TRBD1|TRBV5-1
TGCGCCAGCAGCAGGACAGGTCCGGAGACCCAGTACTTC
CASSRTGPETQYF
>TRBJ2-1|NA|TRBD2|TRBV3-1/TRBV3-2
TGTGCCAGCAGCCTAAGGGGAGGTTCCGGGACTAGCGGGAGGTTTGGCAATGAGCAGTTCTTC
CASSLRGGSGTSGRFGNEQFF
>TRBJ2-7|NA|NA|TRBV7-2
TGTGCCAGCAGCTTACAAAGGGGGACCCACGAGCAGTACTTC
CASSLQRGTHEQYF
>TRBJ1-1|once|NA|TRBV10-2
TGCGCCAGTGCGGGCTATTACACTGAAGCTTTCTTT
CASAGYYTEAFF
>TRBJ2-3|NA|NA|TRBV29-1
TGCAGCGTTAACGGGATTGGGGATTCAGATACGCAGTATTTT
CSVNGIGDSDTQYF
>TRBJ1-1|few|TRBD1|TRBV15
TGTGCCACCAGCAGCGGACAGGGCATCACTGAAGCTTTCTTT
CATSSGQGITEAFF
>TRBJ2-7|once|TRBD2|TRBV12-3/TRBV12-4
TGTGCCAGCAGTTTAACTAGCGGTTACGAGCAGTACTTC
CASSLTSGYEQYF
>TRBJ2-2|NA|NA|TRBV10-3
TGTGCCATCAGTGAGGGGAGAAGTTCGAACACCGGGGAGCTGTTTTTT
CAISEGRSSNTGELFF
>TRBJ1-6|NA|NA|TRBV7-2
TGTGCCAGCAGCTTGTTGTCGGGACTCATTAATTCACCCCTCCACTTT
CASSLLSGLINSPLHF
>TRBJ1-2|once|NA|TRBV7-2
TGTGCCAGCAGCTTCCAGCGATATGGCTACACCTTC
CASSFQRYGYTF
>TRBJ1-2|NA|TRBD1|TRBV5-1
TGCGCCAGCAGGATACGGACAGGGGCCTTTAATGGCTATGGCTACACCTTC
CASRIRTGAFNGYGYTF
>TRBJ1-1|NA|NA|TRBV30
TGTGCCTGGAGTGAAGCAAACACTGAAGCTTTCTTT
CAWSEANTEAFF
>TRBJ2-1|NA|NA|TRBV5-1
TGCGCCAGCAGCCTCCCACCCCCCTCTAGCCCCAGCTCCTACAATGAGCAGTTCTTC
CASSLPPPSSPSSYNEQFF